This TCR beta chain was documented in a study of T cell responses to AZD1222 COVID-19 vaccine. Points on this clone: The target antigen is unknown.

Trimming removed 1 base at V and 3 bases at J, with 8 bases between. The CDR3 covers 14 residues. CDR1 and CDR2 (germline): SGHNT, YYREEE (reference sequence). Broader study findings: Repertoire sampling occurred only after the peak T cell response. Close to half of all spike-specific TCRs reportedly target regions of the variants that are unmutated. Clonal diversity was possibly underestimated; the donors were predominantly white British and more often female.

This table comes from immunoSEQ multiplex PCR, and its TCRdb copy is limited to in-frame clones, with some not included. The repertoire includes over 85,000 clones, 90% of them detected once, and about 8.4% sits in the top ten. The sequence was obtained from an adult in good health. The source material was peripheral blood, sampled on day 0 of AZD1222 vaccination. V and J are TRBV5-4 and TRBJ2-4; perhaps TRBD2 as D (6 bases). The CDR3 coding sequence is TGTGCCAGCAGCTTGTCGGGGGTCAAAAACATTCAGTACTTC. Its protein is CASSLSGVKNIQYF.